The 14 T cell receptor beta chains below all came from one sample that was sequenced in a study of blood T cell repertoires in COVID-19. This table comes from immunoSEQ multiplex PCR, and its TCRdb copy is limited to in-frame clones, with some not included. The sample holds 330,000 or so clones, roughly nine tenths seen once. Sequencing was done on a sample of PBMCs or T cells enriched from blood (not recorded which). These TCRs come from a young woman who had recovered from COVID-19.

The V and J genes are TRBV29-1 and TRBJ2-6, with 10 bases matching TRBD2. Germline values: CDR1 SQVTM, CDR2 ANQGSEA. Trimming took 7 bases from V and 4 from J; bases not matched to a gene: 10. The CDR3 runs 16 residues. CDR3 loop: CSASGRAMGGANVLTF. The CDR3 DNA sequence: TGCAGCGCAAGCGGGAGGGCTATGGGAGGGGCCAACGTCCTGACTTTC.

V gene TRBV10-2 combines with J gene TRBJ1-4; 10 positions agree with TRBD1. With V trimmed by 6 bases and J by 5 bases, 6 bases remained unmatched. The CDR3 loop spans 15 amino acids. Germline CDR1 is WSHSY and CDR2 is SAAADI. For the CDR3, the DNA is TGCGCCAGCAGGGACAGGGGGGATGTCAATGAAAAACTGTTTTTT. As protein: CASRDRGDVNEKLFF.

V is TRBV28 and J is TRBJ1-2, with D maybe TRBD1 (5 bases). Trimming took 2 bases from V and 10 from J, leaving 8 bases between them. This CDR3 is 11 amino acids long. Germline CDR1 is MDHEN and CDR2 is SYDVKM. The CDR3 region is CASSLKGIYTF. The CDR3, as DNA: TGTGCCAGCAGTTTAAAGGGGATCTACACCTTC.

The J gene is TRBJ1-1, the V gene TRBV27; D may be TRBD1 (6 bases). Germline lookup yields CDR1 MNHEY and CDR2 SMNVEV (reference sequence). The length of the CDR3 is 19 residues. V lost 2 bases, J lost 1 base, and 23 bases lay in between. This CDR3 reads CASSLGGNRATIANTEAFF. The CDR3 DNA sequence: TGTGCCAGCAGTTTAGGGGGTAACAGGGCGACTATAGCGAACACTGAAGCTTTCTTT.

The table lists this clone with a few counts. The chain has TRBV6-2 or TRBV6-3 and TRBJ2-7; perhaps TRBD2 as D (5 bases). Germline CDR1 and CDR2: MNHEY and SVGEGT. CDR3 size: 13 residues. V lost 4 bases and J 0 bases, leaving 7 bases between the germline ends. CDR3 loop: CASSFSGSYEQYF. The DNA of the CDR3 is TGTGCCAGCAGTTTCAGCGGCTCCTACGAGCAGTACTTC.

This chain connects TRBV3-1 (or the pseudogene TRBV3-2) to TRBJ1-1, with 9 positions matching TRBD1. The germline V gene encodes CDR1 LGHDT and CDR2 YNNKEL (reference sequence). The CDR3 is 15 residues long. J was trimmed by 1 base and V by 7 bases; bases with no gene match: 7. The DNA for the CDR3 is TGTGCCAGCACCCACAGGGGGCGGACGAACACTGAAGCTTTCTTT. Amino acid sequence: CASTHRGRTNTEAFF.

This chain connects TRBV11-3 to TRBJ2-3; possibly TRBD2 for D (7 bases). CDR3 size: 16 residues. Germline CDR1 is SGHNT and CDR2 is YENEEA. V dropped 4 bases and J dropped 3 bases, with 17 bases sitting between them. CDR3 nucleotide sequence: TGTGCCAGCAGCTCACTTAGGGGGGGCAGGACAGATACGCAGTATTTT. Its translation is CASSSLRGGRTDTQYF.

V and J are TRBV2 and TRBJ1-3; D gene ambiguous. The ends were cut back, 6 bases at V and 5 bases at J, with 20 bases in the middle. The CDR3 has 16 residues. The V gene's germline CDR1 is SNHLY and CDR2 FYNNEI. CDR3 sequence: CASSPAEALTRNTIYF. In DNA, the CDR3 is TGTGCCAGCAGCCCCGCGGAGGCTCTTACAAGAAACACCATATATTTT. Supplemented by reference TRBV2 and TRBJ1-3, the full variable domain reads EPEVTQTPSHQVTQMGQEVILRCVPISNHLYFYWYRQILGQKVEFLVSFYNNEISEKSEIFDDQFSVERPDGSNFTLKIRSTKLEDSAMYFCASSPAEALTRNTIYFGEGSWLTVV.

This rearrangement joins TRBV5-1 to TRBJ2-3, with 10 positions matching TRBD1. V gave up 4 bases and J gave up 5 bases; unmatched junction bases: 4. The CDR3 spans 14 residues. Germline V gene data show CDR1 as SGHRS and CDR2 as YFSETQ. The CDR3 region is CASSQTGGQDTQYF. CDR3 sequence (DNA): TGCGCCAGCAGCCAGACAGGGGGCCAAGATACGCAGTATTTT.

This rearrangement joins TRBV19 to TRBJ1-1, with D possibly being TRBD1 (6 bases). CDR1 is LNHDA and CDR2 is SQIVND in the germline V gene (reference sequence). The CDR3 length is 14 residues. The ends were cut back, 6 bases at V and 0 bases at J, with 11 bases in the middle. CDR3 in amino acids: CASSLDSVNTEAFF. The DNA of the CDR3 is TGTGCCAGTAGCCTGGACAGCGTGAACACTGAAGCTTTCTTT.

V gene TRBV19 combines with J gene TRBJ1-3; D is ambiguous. Germline CDR1 is LNHDA and CDR2 is SQIVND (reference sequence). The V and J ends lost 7 bases and 1 base respectively, with 14 bases between them. The CDR3 contains 15 residues. Written as DNA, the CDR3 is TGTGCCAGTACCCCTTCCAGGAAGTCTGGAAACACCATATATTTT. Amino acid sequence: CASTPSRKSGNTIYF.

The chain couples TRBV27 to TRBJ2-1, with 13 bases fitting TRBD2. Germline V lookup: CDR1 MNHEY, CDR2 SMNVEV (reference sequence). This CDR3 comprises 22 residues. V was pared by 3 bases and J by 4 bases, with 21 bases of the junction left unmatched. For the CDR3, the DNA is TGTGCCAGCAGTTTGGGACTAGCGGGGACCAGACTTAAGAGACCCATATACAATGAGCAGTTCTTC. Encoded protein: CASSLGLAGTRLKRPIYNEQFF.

The V and J genes are TRBV18 and TRBJ2-1; no clear D. V was trimmed by 1 base and J by 8 bases, leaving 9 bases between them. Germline V gives CDR1 KGHSH, CDR2 LQKENI. This CDR3 is built from 13 residues. The CDR3 protein is CASSPQLVHEQFF. The CDR3 DNA is TGTGCCAGCTCACCACAGCTAGTCCATGAGCAGTTCTTC.

The chain joins TRBV6-5 to TRBJ1-1, with TRBD1 matching 7 bases. The CDR3 is 14 residues long. The ends lost 6 bases at V and 4 bases at J; junction bases unmatched: 8. CDR1 MNHEY and CDR2 SVGAGI come from the germline V gene. CDR3 loop: CASRRQGGGTEAFF. CDR3 sequence (DNA): TGTGCCAGCAGACGACAGGGAGGAGGCACTGAAGCTTTCTTT.